This T cell receptor beta chain was identified during a study of T cells in localized non-small cell lung cancer. Per germline, CDR1 WSHSY and CDR2 SAAADI. V gave up 5 bases and J gave up 5 bases, with 16 bases separating them. The CDR3 spans 14 residues. Findings and limits, study-wide: Uninvolved neighboring lung showed the greatest T cell clonality, exceeding tumor. Sequencing covered just one tumor region, so heterogeneity cannot be ruled out.

Produced via immunoSEQ multiplex PCR; TCRdb's table is partial and in-frame only. The sample holds about 19,000 clones; about nine tenths are singletons and the top ten take about 4%. As to this clone: What it binds is not known.

This TCR came from a male donor older than 55 with stage I squamous cell lung carcinoma. The rearrangement uses TRBV10-2 and TRBJ2-7; D possibly corresponds to TRBD1 (8 bases). The specimen was peripheral blood, collected before any cancer treatment. CDR3 DNA sequence: TGCGCCAGCAGTCGACAGGGGAGGGAGGACGAGCAGTACTTC. Its translation is CASSRQGREDEQYF.